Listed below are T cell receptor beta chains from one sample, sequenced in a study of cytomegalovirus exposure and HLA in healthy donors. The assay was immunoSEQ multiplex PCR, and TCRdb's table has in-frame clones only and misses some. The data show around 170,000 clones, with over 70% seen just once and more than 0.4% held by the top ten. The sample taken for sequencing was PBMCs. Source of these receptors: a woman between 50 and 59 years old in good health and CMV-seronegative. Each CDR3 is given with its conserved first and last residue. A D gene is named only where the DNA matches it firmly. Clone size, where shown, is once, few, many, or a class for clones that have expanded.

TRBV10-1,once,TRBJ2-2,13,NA,CASGGTNTGELFF,TGCGCCAGCGGCGGGACGAACACCGGGGAGCTGTTTTTT
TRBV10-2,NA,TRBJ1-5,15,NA,CASSWGAGRDQPQHF,TGCGCCAGCAGCTGGGGGGCAGGGAGGGATCAGCCCCAGCATTTT
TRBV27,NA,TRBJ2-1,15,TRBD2,CASSLSGASYNEQFF,TGTGCCAGCAGTTTGAGCGGGGCCTCCTACAATGAGCAGTTCTTC
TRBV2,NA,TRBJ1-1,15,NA,CASSENILSGTEAFF,TGTGCCAGCAGTGAAAATATTCTTTCGGGGACTGAAGCTTTCTTT
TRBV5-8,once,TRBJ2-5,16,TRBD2,CASSQYPSGSQETQYF,TGTGCCAGCAGCCAATACCCTAGCGGGAGTCAAGAGACCCAGTACTTC
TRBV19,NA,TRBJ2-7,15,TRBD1,CASSSGQGRSYEQYF,TGTGCCAGTAGTTCCGGACAGGGGCGATCCTACGAGCAGTACTTC
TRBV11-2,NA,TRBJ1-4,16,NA,CASRNRVQSANEKLFF,TGTGCCAGCAGGAACAGGGTTCAGTCAGCTAATGAAAAACTGTTTTTT
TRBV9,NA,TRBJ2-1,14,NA,CASRKLSSYNEQFF,TGTGCCAGCAGGAAACTTAGCTCCTACAATGAGCAGTTCTTC
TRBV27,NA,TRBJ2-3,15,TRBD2,CASSLAGDSTDTQYF,TGTGCCAGCAGCCTAGCGGGAGATAGCACAGATACGCAGTATTTT
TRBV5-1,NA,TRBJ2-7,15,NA,CASSLAGLTFDEQYF,TGCGCCAGCAGCCTGGCGGGACTCACGTTCGACGAGCAGTACTTC
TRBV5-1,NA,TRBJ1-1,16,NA,CASSLMGVAGNTEAFF,TGCGCCAGCAGCTTGATGGGAGTAGCCGGTAACACTGAAGCTTTCTTT
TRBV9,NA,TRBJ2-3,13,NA,CASSVDNTDTQYF,TGTGCCAGCAGCGTAGACAACACAGATACGCAGTATTTT
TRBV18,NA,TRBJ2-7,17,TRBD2,CASSPLPTSGRSYEQYF,TGTGCCAGCTCACCACTTCCGACTAGCGGGAGATCCTACGAGCAGTACTTC
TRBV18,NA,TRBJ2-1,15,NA,CASSPQRDSYNEQFF,TGTGCCAGCTCACCACAACGGGACTCCTACAATGAGCAGTTCTTC
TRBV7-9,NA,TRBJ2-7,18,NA,CASSSGGRSGDLSYEQYF,TGTGCCAGCAGCTCCGGCGGTAGGTCGGGGGACCTCTCCTACGAGCAGTACTTC
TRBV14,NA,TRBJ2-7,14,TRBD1,CASSQGQGGYEQYF,TGTGCCAGCAGCCAGGGACAGGGGGGATACGAGCAGTACTTC
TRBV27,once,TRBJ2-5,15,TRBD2,CASSEREGDQETQYF,TGTGCCAGCTCAGAGCGGGAGGGAGACCAAGAGACCCAGTACTTC
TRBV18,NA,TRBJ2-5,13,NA,CASSPEDRQTQYF,TGTGCCAGCTCACCAGAGGACAGACAGACCCAGTACTTC
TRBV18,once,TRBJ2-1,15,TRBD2,CASSTTSGSSNEQFF,TGTGCCAGCTCAACTACTAGCGGGAGTAGCAATGAGCAGTTCTTC